A single sample is the source of the 10 T cell receptor beta chains below, sequenced in a study of CD8 T cells in ankylosing spondylitis. Study-level results: What appeared characteristic of ankylosing spondylitis blood was a TCR beta motif of fewer than ten highly homologous variants.

For these TCRs, the target antigens are not known. TCRdb itself ran the 5' RACE reads through MiXCR, one entry per CDR3 protein. The sample holds 470,000 or so distinct CDR3 sequences, approximately 26% seen once. Sequenced material: blood, either unsorted or a sorted T cell fraction (not recorded which). Source of these receptors: a male donor with ankylosing spondylitis.

The rearrangement joins TRBV20-1 to TRBJ1-3; D is unclear. The germline V gene encodes CDR1 DFQATT and CDR2 SNEGSKA (reference sequence). The V gene lost 3 bases and the J gene lost 2 bases, with 14 bases spanning the gap. This CDR3 is built from 15 residues. CDR3 region: CSASGLIGPGNTIYF. DNA of the CDR3: TGCAGTGCTAGTGGACTCATAGGGCCTGGAAACACCATATATTTT.

J is TRBJ2-1 and V is TRBV20-1, with 8 nucleotides matching TRBD2. Germline trimming cut 1 base from V and 6 bases from J; bases unmatched to any gene: 8. Germline assignment: CDR1 DFQATT and CDR2 SNEGSKA (reference sequence). This CDR3 is built from 15 residues. The CDR3 coding sequence is TGCAGTGCTAGAGCCGCAGCGGGAGCCCTCAATGAGCAGTTCTTC. Translated, it gives CSARAAAGALNEQFF.

V is TRBV20-1 and J is TRBJ2-7; the D gene is possibly TRBD2 (5 bases). Germline lookup yields CDR1 DFQATT and CDR2 SNEGSKA (reference sequence). Trimming pared 6 bases from V and 2 bases from J, leaving 20 bases between. This CDR3 region has 15 residues. The CDR3 sequence: CSAEGGPSGTYEQYF. In DNA, the CDR3 is TGCAGTGCCGAGGGTGGACCGTCAGGAACCTACGAGCAGTACTTC.

This clonotype was counted between two and nine times. The chain recombines TRBV3-1 with TRBJ2-2; D is undetermined. V lost 2 bases and J 10 bases, leaving 8 bases between the germline ends. The CDR3 is 12 residues long. The germline gives CDR1 LGHDT, CDR2 YNNKEL (reference sequence). This CDR3 reads CASSQLNLELFF. As DNA, the CDR3 is TGTGCCAGCAGCCAACTCAACTTGGAGCTGTTTTTT.

The rearrangement links TRBV7-8 to TRBJ2-1; 8 bases are a match to TRBD1. In germline, CDR1 is SGHVS, CDR2 FQNEAQ. The CDR3 totals 17 residues. The trim removed 5 bases at V and 0 bases at J, leaving 9 bases unmatched. The CDR3 spells CASSPRTGPSSYNEQFF. CDR3 nucleotide sequence: TGTGCCAGCAGCCCTCGGACAGGGCCGAGCTCCTACAATGAGCAGTTCTTC.

The sample holds many counts of this clonotype. The J gene is TRBJ2-1, the V gene TRBV11-3, with 7 bases matching TRBD2. J was trimmed by 4 bases and V by 6 bases; bases with no gene match: 3. This CDR3 spans 13 amino acids. Per the germline V gene, CDR1 is SGHNT and CDR2 is YENEEA. CDR3 sequence (DNA): TGTGCCAGCAGTCCCGGGAGGTACAATGAGCAGTTCTTC. This gives the protein CASSPGRYNEQFF. The full variable domain, rest sourced from reference TRBV11-3 and TRBJ2-1, is EAGVVQSPRYKIIEKKQPVAFWCNPISGHNTLYWYLQNLGQGPELLIRYENEEAVDDSQLPKDRFSAERLKGVDSTLKIQPAELGDSAVYLCASSPGRYNEQFFGPGTRLTVL.

The chain carries TRBV2 and TRBJ2-5, with 12 positions matching TRBD2. The CDR3 runs 16 residues. The germline V gene encodes CDR1 SNHLY and CDR2 FYNNEI. Unmatched junction bases numbered 10, after V lost 7 bases and J lost 4 bases. CDR3: CASNLRTSGNRETQYF. Here the CDR3 DNA reads TGTGCCAGCAATCTACGGACTAGCGGGAATCGAGAGACCCAGTACTTC.

This clonotype has just a few counts. The V call is TRBV7-2, the J call TRBJ2-1; TRBD2 might be the D (6 bases). This CDR3 is 15 amino acids long. Germline loops: CDR1 SGHTA, CDR2 FQGNSA. The germline V and J ends were trimmed by 1 base and 15 bases, with 22 bases remaining between them. This chain's CDR3 is CASSLGAGLTDLWFF. CDR3 sequence (DNA): TGTGCCAGCAGCTTAGGGGCGGGATTAACGGACCTTTGGTTCTTC.

The V and J genes are TRBV7-2 and TRBJ2-3, with no clear D. CDR1 and CDR2 from the germline V gene are SGHTA and FQGNSA. V lost 1 base, J lost 4 bases, and 12 bases lay in between. CDR3 length: 15 residues. The CDR3 region is CASSLGAVGADTQYF. The CDR3 coding sequence is TGTGCCAGCAGCTTAGGGGCCGTAGGCGCAGATACGCAGTATTTT. The full variable domain, rest sourced from reference TRBV7-2 and TRBJ2-3, is GAGVSQSPSNKVTEKGKDVELRCDPISGHTALYWYRQSLGQGLEFLIYFQGNSAPDKSGLPSDRFSAERTGGSVSTLTIQRTQQEDSAVYLCASSLGAVGADTQYFGPGTRLTVL.

This chain connects TRBV11-2 to TRBJ1-3; D is undetermined. This CDR3 is 15 amino acids long. Germline V gene data show CDR1 as SGHAT and CDR2 as FQNNGV. V lost 5 bases and J lost 3, with 14 bases in between. The CDR3: CASSQLLSRGNTIYF. CDR3 nucleotide sequence: TGTGCCAGCAGCCAGCTATTATCCCGTGGAAACACCATATATTTT.